One and the same sample provided the 16 T cell receptor beta chains below, sequenced in a study of T-cell reconstitution after alpha-beta-depleted transplantation in children (dated by TCRdb to between 2015 and 2016). The library was generated by PCR. These reads were obtained on an Illumina HiSeq 2500. TCR library preparation used molecular barcoding, with unique molecular identifiers applied to normalize quantification of the TCRbeta repertoire. Through fastp at Q25 and MiXCR, TCRdb rebuilt clones from the public reads, retaining in-frame beta chains. Rows matching on CDR3 protein sequence are summarized as one entry with the most common DNA and genes. This sample is represented by 640,000 or so distinct CDR3 sequences; approximately 16% of them were singletons. The biggest ten clones account for 1.1% of the sample. The sample in question was PBMCs from the stem cell graft donor, obtained from the stem cell graft. The receptors derive from a human donor who donated a stem cell graft to a child with acute myeloid leukemia.

A single count supports this clonotype. The chain is built from TRBV25-1 and TRBJ2-3; TRBD2 matches 7 bases. Germline V lookup: CDR1 MGHDK, CDR2 SYGVNS. The J segment lost 4 bases and the V segment lost 7 bases, leaving 5 bases of the junction unmatched. The CDR3 has 13 residues. In DNA form, the CDR3 reads TGTGCCAGCACGGCGGGGGTGCCAGATACGCAGTATTTT. Amino acids: CASTAGVPDTQYF. Drawing the rest from reference TRBV25-1 and TRBJ2-3, the complete variable domain is EADIYQTPRYLVIGTGKKITLECSQTMGHDKMYWYQQDPGMELHLIHYSYGVNSTEKGDLSSESTVSRIRTEHFPLTLESARPSHTSQYLCASTAGVPDTQYFGPGTRLTVL.

The table lists this clonotype with a few counts. The chain employs TRBV6-1 and TRBJ2-7; D possibly corresponds to TRBD1 (6 bases). This CDR3 is built from 15 residues. Trimming took 6 bases from V and 6 from J, leaving 21 bases between them. Germline CDR1 is MNHNS and CDR2 is SASEGT. CDR3 region: CASSSGAPGPFEQYV. Written as DNA, the CDR3 is TGTGCCAGCAGCTCAGGGGCCCCGGGCCCCTTCGAGCAGTACGTC.

This rearrangement joins TRBV11-2 to TRBJ2-7, with TRBD1 identical over 7 bases. Germline V gene data show CDR1 as SGHAT and CDR2 as FQNNGV. There are 12 residues in the CDR3. V gave up 4 bases and J gave up 5 bases; unmatched junction bases: 2. CDR3 in DNA: TGTGCCAGCAGCTCCGACAGGGACGAGCAGTACGTC. Protein product: CASSSDRDEQYV.

In the case of this clonotype: A much more abundant neighbour one base away suggests this may be a read error. This chain connects TRBV5-1 to TRBJ2-1; 7 bases match TRBD1. The CDR3 loop spans 14 amino acids. CDR1 and CDR2 (germline): SGHRS, YFSETQ. The V segment lost 5 bases and the J segment 8 bases; nucleotides outside the gene matches: 10. The CDR3 here is CASSTDRAGYEQFF. CDR3 bases: TGCGCCAGCAGTACTGACAGGGCTGGATATGAGCAGTTCTTC.

This clonotype occurred many times. CDR3 in amino acids: CASSYSSGGVPYNSPLHF. The CDR3, as DNA: TGTGCCAGCAGTTACTCGTCGGGCGGGGTCCCCTATAATTCACCCCTCCACTTT. J is TRBJ1-6 and V is TRBV6-5; no reliable D call. Germline loops: CDR1 MNHEY, CDR2 SVGAGI. The CDR3 extends over 18 amino acids. V lost 0 bases and J 2 bases, leaving 14 bases between the germline ends.

There are many counts of this clonotype. V and J are TRBV20-1 and TRBJ2-2, with 8 bases lining up with TRBD1. The CDR3 is 13 amino acids. Trimming removed 5 bases from V and 5 bases from J; junction bases left unmatched: 4. The germline V gene encodes CDR1 DFQATT and CDR2 SNEGSKA (reference sequence). The CDR3 protein is CSAAGGRTGELFF. The CDR3 bases are TGCAGTGCTGCAGGGGGCCGGACCGGGGAGCTGTTTTTT.

The gene calls are TRBV3-1 and TRBJ1-2; D gene ambiguous. Trimming removed 2 bases from V and 14 bases from J, with 18 bases in between. Germline-derived CDR1 and CDR2 are LGHDT and YNNKEL (reference sequence). The length of the CDR3 is 13 residues. The CDR3 protein is CASSQYGSRTETF. Here the CDR3 DNA reads TGTGCCAGCAGCCAATATGGCAGTAGGACGGAGACCTTC.

The V gene is TRBV28, the J gene TRBJ2-7, with TRBD1 matching over 8 bases. Germline CDR1 is MDHEN and CDR2 is SYDVKM. The junction had 6 bases not matched to a gene; V was cut back by 3 bases and J by 2 bases. The CDR3 is 15 residues long. As DNA, the CDR3 is TGTGCCAGCAGTTTGGGCGGGACAGGCCCCTACGAGCAGTACGTC. Residues: CASSLGGTGPYEQYV.

The gene calls are TRBV4-3 and TRBJ2-1; perhaps D is TRBD1 or TRBD2 (5 bases each). Per the germline V gene, CDR1 is LGHNA and CDR2 is YSLEER. V dropped 0 bases and J dropped 13 bases, with 19 bases sitting between them. The CDR3 consists of 15 residues. Here the CDR3 reads CASSQEGAGYREQFF. The DNA for the CDR3 is TGCGCCAGCAGCCAAGAAGGGGCAGGGTATCGGGAACAGTTCTTC.

The chain is built from TRBV6-2 or TRBV6-3 and TRBJ1-5; D not resolved. Trimming shortened V by 6 bases and J by 7 bases, and 19 bases separated the two germline ends. The germline V gene encodes CDR1 MNHEY and CDR2 SVGEGT. CDR3 length: 15 residues. The CDR3 region is CASSRNYSAGQPQHF. The CDR3 DNA reads TGTGCCAGCAGCAGGAATTACAGCGCAGGACAGCCCCAGCATTTT.

This sequence joins TRBV6-2 or TRBV6-3 and TRBJ2-1; D not resolved. Germline CDR1 MNHEY, CDR2 SVGEGT. Trimming took off 2 bases at V and 6 bases at J, with 5 bases between the two ends. The CDR3 is made up of 12 amino acids. The chain's CDR3 is CASSYMVNEQFF. The CDR3 DNA reads TGTGCCAGCAGTTACATGGTCAATGAGCAGTTCTTC.

The V and J genes are TRBV29-1 and TRBJ1-1; D ambiguous. CDR1 is SQVTM and CDR2 is ANQGSEA in the germline V gene. This CDR3 region has 12 residues. The ends were cut back, 7 bases at V and 4 bases at J, with 13 bases in the middle. The chain's CDR3 is CSAPGRGTEAFF. The CDR3 bases are TGCAGCGCCCCTGGGCGGGGCACTGAAGCTTTCTTT. Looking up the rest from reference TRBV29-1 and TRBJ1-1 gives the full variable domain: SAVISQKPSRDICQRGTSLTIQCQVDSQVTMMFWYRQQPGQSLTLIATANQGSEATYESGFVIDKFPISRPNLTFSTLTVSNMSPEDSSIYLCSAPGRGTEAFFGQGTRLTVV.

The chain combines TRBV7-9 with TRBJ2-7, with a tentative D call TRBD2 (7 bases). V was cut by 5 bases and J by 6 bases, with 23 bases left in between. CDR1 and CDR2 (germline): SEHNR, FQNEAQ (reference sequence). The CDR3 runs to 16 residues. The CDR3 loop reads CASSRKLSGGRSEQYF. Written as DNA, the CDR3 is TGTGCCAGCAGCCGAAAACTGTCCGGGGGGCGTAGCGAGCAGTACTTC.

In DNA, the CDR3 is TGTGCCAGCAGCCGGGACAGGGGGTTCATCTATGGCTACACCTTC. Translating gives CASSRDRGFIYGYTF. This chain links TRBV11-2 with TRBJ1-2; 11 bases are shared with TRBD1. The V and J ends lost 5 bases and 4 bases, in that order; junction bases with no gene match: 6. The CDR3 is made up of 15 amino acids. CDR1 is SGHAT, CDR2 FQNNGV, per germline.

This clonotype showed up many times. V gene TRBV27 combines with J gene TRBJ2-7; 8 nucleotides match TRBD1. The V gene end was trimmed by 6 bases and the J gene end by 3 bases; junction bases not matched to a gene: 4. The CDR3 totals 13 residues. Germline V CDR1 and CDR2: MNHEY, SMNVEV (reference sequence). CDR3 sequence reads: CASSPGQGYEQYF. CDR3 coding DNA: TGTGCCAGCAGCCCCGGACAGGGCTACGAGCAGTACTTC.

The V and J genes are TRBV11-1 and TRBJ2-7, with TRBD2 as a possible D gene (6 bases). Germline CDR1 and CDR2: SGHAT and FQDESV (reference sequence). V was cut by 0 bases and J by 6 bases, with 9 bases left in between. The CDR3 runs 13 residues. The CDR3 region has the DNA TGTGCCAGCAGCTTAGCGCGGGACTCCGAGCAGTACGTC. Its protein is CASSLARDSEQYV.